Presented here are 3 T cell receptor beta chains from one specimen sequenced in a study of cytomegalovirus exposure and HLA in healthy donors. The PCR ran on 60 Vbeta and 13 Jbeta primers. Sequenced by immunoSEQ multiplex PCR; TCRdb stores in-frame clones only, minus some. The table includes 120,000 or so clones, around 72% detected once. Sample: PBMCs. The receptor set was obtained from a man aged 25-45 years in good health and CMV-seronegative.

V is TRBV15 and J is TRBJ2-5, with 7 positions matching TRBD2. V was clipped by 0 bases and J by 7 bases; unmatched bases: 8. The CDR3 runs 15 residues. Per the germline V gene, CDR1 is LNHNV and CDR2 is YYDKDF (reference sequence). CDR3 DNA: TGTGCCACCAGCAGAGATCCGGCGGGGGTTGGGACCCAGTACTTC. Amino acids: CATSRDPAGVGTQYF.

This chain uses TRBV11-2 with TRBJ1-1, with a possible D match to TRBD1 (5 bases). CDR1 SGHAT and CDR2 FQNNGV come from the germline V gene. With 5 bases removed from V and 3 bases from J, the gap between germline ends came to 13 bases. The CDR3 runs to 14 residues. CDR3 in amino acids: CASSGGGGYTEAFF. CDR3 DNA sequence: TGTGCCAGCAGCGGGGGAGGAGGATACACTGAAGCTTTCTTT.

This rearrangement joins TRBV5-1 to TRBJ2-7, with D possibly TRBD1 on 6 matching bases. With 4 bases removed from V and 1 base from J, the gap between germline ends came to 18 bases. Germline V gene lookup returns CDR1 SGHRS and CDR2 YFSETQ. The CDR3 runs 16 residues. The CDR3 protein is CASSLTPEQGSYEQYF. The CDR3 bases are TGCGCCAGCAGCCTTACCCCTGAACAGGGTTCCTACGAGCAGTACTTC. Based on the CDR3 plus reference TRBV5-1 and TRBJ2-7, the full variable domain is KAGVTQTPRYLIKTRGQQVTLSCSPISGHRSVSWYQQTPGQGLQFLFEYFSETQRNKGNFPGRFSGRQFSNSRSEMNVSTLELGDSALYLCASSLTPEQGSYEQYFGPGTRLTVT.